This T cell receptor beta chain was recorded in a study of vaccination and CD4 T cells after COVID-19. Across the whole study: Each control culture was treated with a CEFX pool, an HIV-1 Nef pool, or no peptide.

Sequencing of DNA taken from cultured CD4+ T cells relied on the Oncomine TCR Beta short-read assay. One entry per CDR3 protein results from TCRdb running MiXCR on the PCR reads. The profile covers almost 15,000 distinct CDR3 sequences, with just over 20% appearing a single time and 9% to 15% taken by the ten largest. Described treatment: roughly 11-day PBMC culture with coronavirus spike peptide pools or control peptides (ViraFEST assay). Concerning this clonotype itself: Antigen specificity is unknown.

CDR3 length: 16 residues. The receptor comes from a human donor who received a COVID-19 vaccine. Sequencing was performed on CD4+ T cells from blood, cultured in vitro, taken before SARS-CoV-2 vaccination. V is TRBV21-1 and J is TRBJ2-3; the DNA was not compared with TRBD1, the D call given in the table. TRBV21-1 is designated a pseudogene. DNA of the CDR3: TGTGCCAGCAGCAAAGCCCCCCGGGACCCCACAGATACGCAGTATTTT. Amino acids: CASSKAPRDPTDTQYF.